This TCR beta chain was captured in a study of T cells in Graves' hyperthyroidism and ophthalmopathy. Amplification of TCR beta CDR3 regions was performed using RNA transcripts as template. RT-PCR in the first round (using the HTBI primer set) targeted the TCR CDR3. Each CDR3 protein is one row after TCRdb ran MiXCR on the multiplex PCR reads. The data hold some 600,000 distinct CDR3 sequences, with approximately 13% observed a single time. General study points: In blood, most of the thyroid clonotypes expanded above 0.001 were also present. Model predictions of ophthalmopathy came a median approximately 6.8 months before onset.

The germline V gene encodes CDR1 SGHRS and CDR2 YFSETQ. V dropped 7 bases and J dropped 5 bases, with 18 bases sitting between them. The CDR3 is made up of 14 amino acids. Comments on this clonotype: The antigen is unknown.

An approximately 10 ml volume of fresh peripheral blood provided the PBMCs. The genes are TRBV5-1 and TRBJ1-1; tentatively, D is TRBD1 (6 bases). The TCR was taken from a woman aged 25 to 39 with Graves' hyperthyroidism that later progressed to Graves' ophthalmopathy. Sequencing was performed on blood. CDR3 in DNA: TGCGCCAGCCTGTCGGGGGGCGGAGGTACTGAAGCTTTCTTT. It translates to CASLSGGGGTEAFF.